Presented here are 8 T cell receptor beta chains from one specimen sequenced in a study of neurological immune-mediated disorders. MiXCR, applied by TCRdb to the 5' RACE reads, yields one record per CDR3 protein. Among some 30,000 distinct CDR3 sequences listed, around 21% were seen once. Sequencing input: PBMCs. The receptors were gathered from a woman aged 55-69 years in good health.

This clonotype occurred many times. The chain combines TRBV11-1 with TRBJ2-2; 9 positions agree with TRBD2. The J segment lost 1 base and the V segment lost 5 bases, leaving 11 bases of the junction unmatched. The CDR3 is made up of 18 amino acids. Per germline, CDR1 SGHAT and CDR2 FQDESV (reference sequence). The CDR3 coding sequence is TGTGCCAGCAGCCCGATTCTAGCGGGAATACAGAACACCGGGGAGCTGTTTTTT. Protein: CASSPILAGIQNTGELFF.

This clonotype was counted ten times or more. The chain uses TRBV7-2 and TRBJ1-6; no clear D gene. This CDR3 region has 13 residues. Germline V gene data show CDR1 as SGHTA and CDR2 as FQGNSA. V lost 5 bases and J 9 bases, leaving 11 bases between the germline ends. CDR3 sequence reads: CASSQSPVSPLHF. The CDR3 DNA sequence: TGTGCCAGCAGCCAATCTCCCGTTTCACCCCTCCACTTT.

This clonotype was seen many times. V and J are TRBV7-8 and TRBJ1-2; tentative D call: TRBD1 (5 bases). The CDR3 runs 13 residues. CDR1 and CDR2 from the germline V gene are SGHVS and FQNEAQ. Between the trimmed V and J ends, which lost 8 bases and 1 base, there was a span of 11 bases. The CDR3 reads CASRAGDNYGYTF. CDR3 DNA sequence: TGTGCCAGCCGGGCGGGGGATAACTATGGCTACACCTTC.

About this clonotype itself: A read error may produce the germline difference seen at one junction end. The chain recombines TRBV29-1 with TRBJ2-2, with D perhaps TRBD2 (5 bases). Germline CDR1 is SQVTM and CDR2 is ANQGSEA. The length of the CDR3 is 11 residues. CDR3 amino acids: CSAYCSGELVF. As DNA, the CDR3 is TGCAGCGCGTACTGTTCCGGGGAGCTGGTTTTT.

By its share, this clonotype is medium-sized. This rearrangement joins TRBV6-1 to TRBJ1-1; D ambiguous. The CDR3 spans 13 residues. The germline V gene encodes CDR1 MNHNS and CDR2 SASEGT. Trimming stripped 2 bases from V and 1 base from J, with 5 bases between. The CDR3 protein is CASSEKTNTEAFF. The CDR3 bases are TGTGCCAGCAGTGAAAAGACGAACACTGAAGCTTTCTTT.

There are many counts of this clonotype. V is TRBV5-1 and J is TRBJ2-2, with a weak D call TRBD1 (5 bases). CDR3 length: 15 residues. Trimming cost V 0 bases and J 0 bases, with 6 bases left between them. Germline CDR1 reads SGHRS; CDR2 reads YFSETQ. This chain's CDR3 is CASSLGQPNTGELFF. CDR3 in DNA: TGCGCCAGCAGCTTGGGACAGCCGAACACCGGGGAGCTGTTTTTT.

This clonotype was seen repeatedly, ten times or more. The CDR3 coding sequence is TGTGCCATCGGTGTATCGACGAACACCGGGGAGCTGTTTTTT. Its protein product is CAIGVSTNTGELFF. V and J are TRBV10-3 and TRBJ2-2, with D hard to call. The germline V gene has CDR1 ENHRY and CDR2 SYGVKD. This CDR3 is built from 14 residues. Trimming took 8 bases from V and 0 from J, leaving 10 bases between them.

The table lists this clonotype with many counts. The V gene is TRBV29-1, the J gene TRBJ1-5, with TRBD1 as a possible D gene (5 bases). The CDR3 has 13 amino acids. V was clipped by 5 bases and J by 7 bases, with 15 bases between them. Germline V gene data show CDR1 as SQVTM and CDR2 as ANQGSEA. The CDR3 region is CSVTGPAGQPQHF. Here the CDR3 DNA reads TGCAGCGTTACGGGACCGGCGGGCCAGCCCCAGCATTTT.